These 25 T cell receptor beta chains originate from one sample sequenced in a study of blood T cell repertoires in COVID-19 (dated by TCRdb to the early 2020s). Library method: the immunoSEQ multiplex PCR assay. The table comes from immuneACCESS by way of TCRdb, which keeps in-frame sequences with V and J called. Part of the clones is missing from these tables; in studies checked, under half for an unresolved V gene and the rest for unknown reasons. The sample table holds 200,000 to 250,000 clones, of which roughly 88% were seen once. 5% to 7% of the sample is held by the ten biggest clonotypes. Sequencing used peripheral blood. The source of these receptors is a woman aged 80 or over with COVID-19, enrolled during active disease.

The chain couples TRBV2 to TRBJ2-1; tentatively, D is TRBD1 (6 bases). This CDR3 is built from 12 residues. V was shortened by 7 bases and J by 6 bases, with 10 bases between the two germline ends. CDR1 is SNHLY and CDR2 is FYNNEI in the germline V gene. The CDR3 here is CASKRGSNEQFF. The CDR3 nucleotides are TGTGCCAGCAAGAGGGGGTCCAATGAGCAGTTCTTC.

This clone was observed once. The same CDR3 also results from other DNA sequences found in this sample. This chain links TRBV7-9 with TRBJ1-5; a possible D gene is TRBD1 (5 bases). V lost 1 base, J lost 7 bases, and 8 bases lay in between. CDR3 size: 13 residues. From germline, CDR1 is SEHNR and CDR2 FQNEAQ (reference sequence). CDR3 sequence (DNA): TGTGCCAGCAGCTTAGGGGGGGAACAGCCCCAGCATTTT. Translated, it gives CASSLGGEQPQHF.

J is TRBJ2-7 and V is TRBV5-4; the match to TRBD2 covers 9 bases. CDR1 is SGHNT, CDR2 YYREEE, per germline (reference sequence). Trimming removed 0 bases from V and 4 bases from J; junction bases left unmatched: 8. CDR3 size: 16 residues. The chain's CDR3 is CASSLAGGSGGYEQYF. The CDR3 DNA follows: TGTGCCAGCAGCTTGGCGGGTGGTAGCGGGGGTTACGAGCAGTACTTC.

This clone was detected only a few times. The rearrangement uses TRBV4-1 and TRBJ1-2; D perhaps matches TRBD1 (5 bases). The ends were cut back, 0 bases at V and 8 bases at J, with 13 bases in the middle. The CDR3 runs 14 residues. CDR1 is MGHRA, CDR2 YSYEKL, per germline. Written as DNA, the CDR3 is TGCGCCAGCAGCCAAGATCGGGGGTGGCAGGGCTACACCTTC. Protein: CASSQDRGWQGYTF.

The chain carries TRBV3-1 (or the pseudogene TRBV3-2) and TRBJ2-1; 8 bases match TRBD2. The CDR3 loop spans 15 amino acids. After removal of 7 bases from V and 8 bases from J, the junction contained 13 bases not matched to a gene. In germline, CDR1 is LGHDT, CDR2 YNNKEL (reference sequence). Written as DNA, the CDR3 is TGTGCCAGCAAAAGTAGGAGCGGGGGCTTCGATGAGCAGTTCTTC. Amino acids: CASKSRSGGFDEQFF.

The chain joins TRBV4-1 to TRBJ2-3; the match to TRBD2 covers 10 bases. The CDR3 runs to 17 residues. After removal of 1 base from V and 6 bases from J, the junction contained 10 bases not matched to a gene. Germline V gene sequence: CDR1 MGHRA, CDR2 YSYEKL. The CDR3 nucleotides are TGCGCCAGCAGCCAAGTCTGGAGCGGGGGGGCCGCGGATACGCAGTATTTT. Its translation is CASSQVWSGGAADTQYF.

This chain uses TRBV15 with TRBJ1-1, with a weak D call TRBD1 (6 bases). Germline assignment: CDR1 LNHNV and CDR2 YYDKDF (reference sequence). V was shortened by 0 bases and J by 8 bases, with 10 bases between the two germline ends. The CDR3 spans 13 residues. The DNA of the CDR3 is TGTGCCACCAGCAGAGATTGGGGGACAGAAGCTTTCTTT. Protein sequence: CATSRDWGTEAFF.

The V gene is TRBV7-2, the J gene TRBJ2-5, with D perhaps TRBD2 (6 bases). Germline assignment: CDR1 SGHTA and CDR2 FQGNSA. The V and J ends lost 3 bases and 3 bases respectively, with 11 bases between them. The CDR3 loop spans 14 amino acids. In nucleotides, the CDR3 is TGTGCCAGCAGCTTCAGACTAGTTGAAGAGACCCAGTACTTC. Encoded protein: CASSFRLVEETQYF.

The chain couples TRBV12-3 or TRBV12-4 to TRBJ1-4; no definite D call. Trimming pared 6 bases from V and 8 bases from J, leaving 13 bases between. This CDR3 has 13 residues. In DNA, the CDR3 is TGTGCCAGCAGGCGGGTCATAGAGGAAAAACTGTTTTTT. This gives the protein CASRRVIEEKLFF.

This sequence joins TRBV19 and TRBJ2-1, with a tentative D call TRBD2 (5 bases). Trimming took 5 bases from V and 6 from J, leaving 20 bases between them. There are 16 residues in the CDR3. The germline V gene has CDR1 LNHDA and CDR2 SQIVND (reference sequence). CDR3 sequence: CASSPGVASRGNEQFF. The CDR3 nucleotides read TGTGCCAGTAGTCCCGGTGTAGCGTCCCGGGGCAATGAGCAGTTCTTC.

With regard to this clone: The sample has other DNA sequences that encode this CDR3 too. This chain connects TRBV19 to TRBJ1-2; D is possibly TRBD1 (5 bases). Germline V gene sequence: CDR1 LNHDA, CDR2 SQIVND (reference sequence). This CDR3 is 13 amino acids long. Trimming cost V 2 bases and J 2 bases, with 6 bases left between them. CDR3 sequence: CASSIPGNYGYTF. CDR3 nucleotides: TGTGCCAGTAGTATACCAGGGAACTATGGCTACACCTTC.

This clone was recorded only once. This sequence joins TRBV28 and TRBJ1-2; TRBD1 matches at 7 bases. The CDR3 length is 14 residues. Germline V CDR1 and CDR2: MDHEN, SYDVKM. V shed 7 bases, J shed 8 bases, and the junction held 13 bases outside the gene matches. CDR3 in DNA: TGTGCCAGCACCGATTCAGGGCCAGGGGGAGGCTACACCTTC. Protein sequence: CASTDSGPGGGYTF.

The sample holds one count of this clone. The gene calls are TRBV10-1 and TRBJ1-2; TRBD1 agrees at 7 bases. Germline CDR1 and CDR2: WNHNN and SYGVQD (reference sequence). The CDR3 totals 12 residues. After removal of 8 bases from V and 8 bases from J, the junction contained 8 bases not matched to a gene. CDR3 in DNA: TGCGCCAGCCTCTACAGGGGCGGGGGCTACACCTTC. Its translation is CASLYRGGGYTF.

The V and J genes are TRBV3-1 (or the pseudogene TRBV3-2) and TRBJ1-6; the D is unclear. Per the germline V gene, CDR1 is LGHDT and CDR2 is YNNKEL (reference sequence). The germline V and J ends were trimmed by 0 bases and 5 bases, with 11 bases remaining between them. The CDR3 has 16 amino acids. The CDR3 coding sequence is TGTGCCAGCAGCCAAGATCGGGGAAAGAATAATTCACCCCTCCACTTT. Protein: CASSQDRGKNNSPLHF.

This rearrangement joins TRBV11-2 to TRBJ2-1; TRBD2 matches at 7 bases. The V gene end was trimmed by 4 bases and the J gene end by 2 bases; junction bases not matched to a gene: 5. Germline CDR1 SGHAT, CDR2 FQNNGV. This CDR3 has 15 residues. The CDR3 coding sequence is TGTGCCAGCAGCTCGACTAGCAGAACCTACAATGAGCAGTTCTTC. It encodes CASSSTSRTYNEQFF.

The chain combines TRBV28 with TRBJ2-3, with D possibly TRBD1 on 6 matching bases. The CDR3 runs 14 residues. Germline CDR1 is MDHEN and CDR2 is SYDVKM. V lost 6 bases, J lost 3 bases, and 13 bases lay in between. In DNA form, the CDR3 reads TGTGCCAGCAGAAGGACAGTAGCGACAGATACGCAGTATTTT. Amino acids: CASRRTVATDTQYF.

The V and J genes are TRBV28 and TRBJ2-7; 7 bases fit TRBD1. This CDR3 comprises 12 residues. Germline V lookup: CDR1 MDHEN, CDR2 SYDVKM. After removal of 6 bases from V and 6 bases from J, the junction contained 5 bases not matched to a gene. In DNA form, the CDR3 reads TGTGCCAGCAGCTCCGGGACAGTCGAGCAGTACTTC. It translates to CASSSGTVEQYF.

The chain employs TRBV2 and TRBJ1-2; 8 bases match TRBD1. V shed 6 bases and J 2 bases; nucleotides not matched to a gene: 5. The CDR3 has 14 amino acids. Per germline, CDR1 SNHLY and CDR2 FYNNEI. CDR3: CASSNRDRNYGYTF. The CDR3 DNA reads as TGTGCCAGCAGCAACAGGGACAGGAACTATGGCTACACCTTC. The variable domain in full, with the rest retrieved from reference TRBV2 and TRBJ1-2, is EPEVTQTPSHQVTQMGQEVILRCVPISNHLYFYWYRQILGQKVEFLVSFYNNEISEKSEIFDDQFSVERPDGSNFTLKIRSTKLEDSAMYFCASSNRDRNYGYTFGSGTRLTVV.

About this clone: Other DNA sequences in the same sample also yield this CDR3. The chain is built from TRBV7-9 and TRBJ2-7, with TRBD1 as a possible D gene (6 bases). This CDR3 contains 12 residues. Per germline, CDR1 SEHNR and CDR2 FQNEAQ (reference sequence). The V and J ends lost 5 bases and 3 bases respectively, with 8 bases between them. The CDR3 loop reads CASSLQGYEQYF. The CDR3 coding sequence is TGTGCCAGCAGCCTACAGGGCTACGAGCAGTACTTC.

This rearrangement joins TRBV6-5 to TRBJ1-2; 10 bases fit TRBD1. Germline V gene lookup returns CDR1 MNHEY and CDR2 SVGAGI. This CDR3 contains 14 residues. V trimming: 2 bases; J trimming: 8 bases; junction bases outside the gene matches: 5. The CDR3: CASSYGQGVRGYTF. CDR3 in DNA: TGTGCCAGCAGTTACGGACAGGGGGTGCGGGGCTACACCTTC.

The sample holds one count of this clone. CDR3 nucleotide sequence: TGTGCCAGCAGTGAAACGGCACAGGGCGTATTCCTCCGACCCCTCCACTTT. Its protein is CASSETAQGVFLRPLHF. This chain joins TRBV25-1 and TRBJ1-6; possible D gene TRBD1, 6 bases. Germline lookup yields CDR1 MGHDK and CDR2 SYGVNS. V lost 2 bases, J lost 12 bases, and 23 bases lay in between. The CDR3 has 17 residues.

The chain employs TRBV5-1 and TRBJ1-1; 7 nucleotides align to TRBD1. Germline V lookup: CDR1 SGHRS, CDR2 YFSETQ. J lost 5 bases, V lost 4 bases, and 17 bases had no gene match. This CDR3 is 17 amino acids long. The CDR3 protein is CASSLRQGAARGTEAFF. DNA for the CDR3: TGCGCCAGCAGCCTGAGACAGGGAGCCGCCCGGGGTACTGAAGCTTTCTTT.

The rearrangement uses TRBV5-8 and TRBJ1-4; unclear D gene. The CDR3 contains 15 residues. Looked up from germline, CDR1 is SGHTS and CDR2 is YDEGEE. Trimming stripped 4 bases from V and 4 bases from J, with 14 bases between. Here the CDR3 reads CASSPLARDNEKLFF. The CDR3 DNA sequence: TGTGCCAGCAGCCCCTTGGCGAGGGATAATGAAAAACTGTTTTTT.

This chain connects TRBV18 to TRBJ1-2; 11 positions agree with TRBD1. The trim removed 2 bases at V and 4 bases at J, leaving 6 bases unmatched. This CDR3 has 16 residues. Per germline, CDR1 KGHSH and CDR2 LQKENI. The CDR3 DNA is TGTGCCAGCTCACCAACCGGGACAGGGGGTTCCTATGGCTACACCTTC. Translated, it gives CASSPTGTGGSYGYTF.

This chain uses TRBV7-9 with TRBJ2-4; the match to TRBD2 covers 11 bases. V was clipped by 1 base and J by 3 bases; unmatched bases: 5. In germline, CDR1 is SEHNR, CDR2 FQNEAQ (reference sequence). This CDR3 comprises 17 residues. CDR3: CASSLGLAGIDKNIQYF. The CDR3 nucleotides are TGTGCCAGCAGCTTAGGACTAGCGGGGATTGACAAAAACATTCAGTACTTC. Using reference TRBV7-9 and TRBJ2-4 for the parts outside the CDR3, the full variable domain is DTGVSQNPRHKITKRGQNVTFRCDPISEHNRLYWYRQTLGQGPEFLTYFQNEAQLEKSRLLSDRFSAERPKGSFSTLEIQRTEQGDSAMYLCASSLGLAGIDKNIQYFGAGTRLSVL.